Below, 2 T cell receptor beta chains from the same sample are listed, as sequenced in a study of blood T cell repertoires in COVID-19. Generated by immunoSEQ multiplex PCR, the TCRdb table keeps only in-frame clones and is missing some. The data show under 45,000 clones, around 80% seen once. The specimen sequenced was peripheral blood. The receptor source for this set is a human donor in a cohort sampled during active COVID-19.

The CDR3 spells CASSYAGRRGETQYF. In DNA, the CDR3 is TGTGCCAGCAGTTACGCGGGACGAAGAGGGGAGACCCAGTACTTC. This chain links TRBV6-5 with TRBJ2-5; D perhaps matches TRBD2 (6 bases). The CDR3 sequence is 15 residues long. Trimming stripped 2 bases from V and 5 bases from J, with 15 bases between. Germline V CDR1 and CDR2: MNHEY, SVGAGI.

The chain combines TRBV19 with TRBJ2-2; 7 bases line up with TRBD1. Germline V gives CDR1 LNHDA, CDR2 SQIVND (reference sequence). The CDR3 spans 14 residues. V gave up 6 bases and J gave up 2 bases; unmatched junction bases: 3. The DNA for the CDR3 is TGTGCCAGTAGAGGGACAGCAAACACCGGGGAGCTGTTTTTT. This codes for CASRGTANTGELFF.